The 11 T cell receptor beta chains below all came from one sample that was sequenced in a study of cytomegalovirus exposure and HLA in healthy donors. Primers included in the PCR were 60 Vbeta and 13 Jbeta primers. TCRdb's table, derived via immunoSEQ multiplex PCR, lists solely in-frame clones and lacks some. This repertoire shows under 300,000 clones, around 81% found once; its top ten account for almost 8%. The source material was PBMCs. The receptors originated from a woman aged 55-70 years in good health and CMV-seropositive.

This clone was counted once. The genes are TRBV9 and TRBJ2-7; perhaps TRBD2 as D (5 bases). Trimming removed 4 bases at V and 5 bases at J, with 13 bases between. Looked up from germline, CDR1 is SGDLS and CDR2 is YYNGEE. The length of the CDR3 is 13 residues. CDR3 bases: TGTGCCAGCAGCTCCGCTCGGGGAGACGAGCAGTACTTC. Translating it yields CASSSARGDEQYF.

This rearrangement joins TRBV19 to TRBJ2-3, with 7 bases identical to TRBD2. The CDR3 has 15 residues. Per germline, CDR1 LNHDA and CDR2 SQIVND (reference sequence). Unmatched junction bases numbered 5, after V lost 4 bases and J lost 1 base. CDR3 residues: CASSTGGRGTDTQYF. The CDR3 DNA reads TGTGCCAGTAGTACTGGGGGGAGGGGCACAGATACGCAGTATTTT. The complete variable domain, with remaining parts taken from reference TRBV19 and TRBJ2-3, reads DGGITQSPKYLFRKEGQNVTLSCEQNLNHDAMYWYRQDPGQGLRLIYYSQIVNDFQKGDIAEGYSVSREKKESFPLTVTSAQKNPTAFYLCASSTGGRGTDTQYFGPGTRLTVL.

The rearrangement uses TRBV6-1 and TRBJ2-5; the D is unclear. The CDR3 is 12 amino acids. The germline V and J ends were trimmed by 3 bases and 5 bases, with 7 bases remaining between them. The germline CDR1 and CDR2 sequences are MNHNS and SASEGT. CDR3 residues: CASSDNMETQYF. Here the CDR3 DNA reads TGTGCCAGCAGTGACAACATGGAGACCCAGTACTTC.

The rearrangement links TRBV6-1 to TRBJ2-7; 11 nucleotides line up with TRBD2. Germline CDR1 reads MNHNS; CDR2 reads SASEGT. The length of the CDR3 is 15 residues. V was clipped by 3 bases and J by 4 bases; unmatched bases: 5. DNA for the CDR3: TGTGCCAGCAGTGAGGAAGGGACTAGCGGATACGAGCAGTACTTC. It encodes CASSEEGTSGYEQYF.

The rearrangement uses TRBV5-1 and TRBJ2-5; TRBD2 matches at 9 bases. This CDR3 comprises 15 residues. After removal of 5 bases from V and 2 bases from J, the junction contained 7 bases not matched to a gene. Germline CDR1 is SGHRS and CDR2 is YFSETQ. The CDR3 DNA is TGCGCCAGCAGATACGGACTAGCGTCTCAAGAGACCCAGTACTTC. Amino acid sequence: CASRYGLASQETQYF.

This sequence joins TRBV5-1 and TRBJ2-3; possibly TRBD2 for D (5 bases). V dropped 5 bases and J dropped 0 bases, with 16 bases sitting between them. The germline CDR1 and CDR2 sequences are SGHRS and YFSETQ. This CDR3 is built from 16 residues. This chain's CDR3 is CASRPVGGRSTDTQYF. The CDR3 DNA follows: TGCGCCAGCAGACCGGTAGGCGGGCGGAGCACAGATACGCAGTATTTT.

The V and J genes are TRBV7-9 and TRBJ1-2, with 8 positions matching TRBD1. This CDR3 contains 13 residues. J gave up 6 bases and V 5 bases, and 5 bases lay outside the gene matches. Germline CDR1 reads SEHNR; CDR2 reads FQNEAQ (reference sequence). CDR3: CASSRNRGDGYTF. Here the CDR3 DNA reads TGTGCCAGCAGCCGAAACAGGGGGGATGGCTACACCTTC.

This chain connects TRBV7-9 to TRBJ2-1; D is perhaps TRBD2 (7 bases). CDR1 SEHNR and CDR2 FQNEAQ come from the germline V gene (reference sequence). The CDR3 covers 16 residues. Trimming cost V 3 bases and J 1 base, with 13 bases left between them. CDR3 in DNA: TGTGCCAGCAGCTTGAAGGGGGGGGCGTCCTACAATGAGCAGTTCTTC. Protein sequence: CASSLKGGASYNEQFF.

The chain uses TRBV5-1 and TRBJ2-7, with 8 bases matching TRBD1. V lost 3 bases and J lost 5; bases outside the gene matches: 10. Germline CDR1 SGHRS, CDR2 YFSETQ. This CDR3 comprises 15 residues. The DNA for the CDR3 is TGCGCCAGCAGCTGGGAGCTAGCAGGGGGCAACGAGCAGTACTTC. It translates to CASSWELAGGNEQYF. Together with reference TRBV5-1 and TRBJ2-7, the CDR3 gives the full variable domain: KAGVTQTPRYLIKTRGQQVTLSCSPISGHRSVSWYQQTPGQGLQFLFEYFSETQRNKGNFPGRFSGRQFSNSRSEMNVSTLELGDSALYLCASSWELAGGNEQYFGPGTRLTVT.

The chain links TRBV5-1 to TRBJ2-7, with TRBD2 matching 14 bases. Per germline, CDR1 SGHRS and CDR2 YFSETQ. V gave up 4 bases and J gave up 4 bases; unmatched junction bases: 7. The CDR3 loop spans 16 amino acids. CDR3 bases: TGCGCCAGCAGCCTCGGGACTAGCGGGAGCGCATACGAGCAGTACTTC. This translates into CASSLGTSGSAYEQYF.

The CDR3 region has the DNA TGTGCCAGCAGCTCCGGGACAGGGGACTACGAGCAGTACTTC. This encodes CASSSGTGDYEQYF. The chain has TRBV7-9 and TRBJ2-7; 10 nucleotides line up with TRBD1. The CDR3 contains 14 residues. V gave up 4 bases and J gave up 3 bases; unmatched junction bases: 3. In germline, CDR1 is SEHNR, CDR2 FQNEAQ (reference sequence).